Listed here are 9 T cell receptor beta chains from one sample, sequenced in a study of human T cells and chemical hapten exposure. Time point noted: pre-sensitization, week 0. Stated treatment: therapeutic diphenylcyclopropenone sensitization with weekly scalp DPC. MiXCR, run by TCRdb on the RACE reads, gives a single entry per CDR3 protein. The profile shows around 180,000 distinct CDR3 sequences, approximately 31% of them singletons. The sample in question was whole blood, obtained in connection with sensitization to the hapten diphenylcyclopropenone (DPC). The source of these receptors is a woman aged 25 to 45 with alopecia areata. Some clones in this sample may be carry-over from other donors' samples.

This clonotype occurred a few times. V gene TRBV11-2 combines with J gene TRBJ1-1; tentative D call: TRBD1 (6 bases). The CDR3 runs 17 residues. V lost 4 bases and J 0 bases, leaving 18 bases between the germline ends. Germline V gene lookup returns CDR1 SGHAT and CDR2 FQNNGV. CDR3 loop: CASSYPSTGPMNTEAFF. CDR3 DNA sequence: TGTGCCAGCAGCTACCCTTCGACAGGTCCAATGAACACTGAAGCTTTCTTT.

This clonotype was picked up a small number of times. This chain joins TRBV20-1 and TRBJ1-1; possible D gene TRBD1, 6 bases. The CDR3 consists of 15 residues. Germline assignment: CDR1 DFQATT and CDR2 SNEGSKA (reference sequence). Trimming took off 4 bases at V and 4 bases at J, with 19 bases between the two ends. The CDR3 nucleotides read TGCAGTGCTACACCCTCGGCGGGGGCGAGCACTGAAGCTTTCTTT. Translation gives CSATPSAGASTEAFF.

J is TRBJ2-7 and V is TRBV29-1, with 8 nucleotides matching TRBD2. CDR3 length: 14 amino acids. In germline, CDR1 is SQVTM, CDR2 ANQGSEA. The ends lost 4 bases at V and 3 bases at J; junction bases unmatched: 8. The DNA of the CDR3 is TGCAGCGTTGCGGGACTAGGAAGTCGCTACGAGCAGTACTTC. Protein: CSVAGLGSRYEQYF.

This clonotype has a count of ten or more. The chain carries TRBV11-2 and TRBJ2-1; the D is unclear. Germline V gene data show CDR1 as SGHAT and CDR2 as FQNNGV. The V end was cut by 0 bases, the J end by 10 bases, with 10 bases between. This CDR3 comprises 13 residues. The CDR3 nucleotides are TGTGCCAGCAGCTTAGATCCGGTCAGGGAGCAGTTCTTC. It translates to CASSLDPVREQFF.

The chain joins TRBV18 to TRBJ1-2; D gene uncertain. This CDR3 has 13 amino acids. Germline-derived CDR1 and CDR2 are KGHSH and LQKENI. The ends were cut back, 2 bases at V and 5 bases at J, with 9 bases in the middle. The CDR3 protein is CASSPEFLYGYTF. The CDR3 nucleotides are TGTGCCAGCTCACCAGAGTTTCTTTATGGCTACACCTTC. Full variable domain (rest looked up from reference TRBV18 and TRBJ1-2): NAGVMQNPRHLVRRRGQEARLRCSPMKGHSHVYWYRQLPEEGLKFMVYLQKENIIDESGMPKERFSAEFPKEGPSILRIQQVVRGDSAAYFCASSPEFLYGYTFGSGTRLTVV.

This clonotype was found a few times. The chain couples TRBV4-1 to TRBJ1-1; perhaps TRBD1 as D (5 bases). V was pared by 1 base and J by 4 bases, with 10 bases between. CDR1 and CDR2 (germline): MGHRA, YSYEKL. This CDR3 spans 14 amino acids. The CDR3 loop reads CASSQGEGTTEAFF. CDR3 DNA sequence: TGCGCCAGCAGCCAAGGAGAGGGGACCACTGAAGCTTTCTTT.

This clonotype was picked up a small number of times. The chain joins TRBV28 to TRBJ1-2; no reliable D call. The length of the CDR3 is 13 residues. V gave up 10 bases and J gave up 2 bases, with 14 bases separating them. Germline V gene lookup returns CDR1 MDHEN and CDR2 SYDVKM. The CDR3 coding sequence is TGTGCCACCCTGCTTGGCCCAAACTATGGCTACACCTTC. Translated, it gives CATLLGPNYGYTF.

For the CDR3, the DNA is TGTGCCAGCAGCTTAGTTCGCACAACGGGCAATTCACCCCTCCACTTT. Amino acids: CASSLVRTTGNSPLHF. This rearrangement joins TRBV7-2 to TRBJ1-6; D is ambiguous. The CDR3 covers 16 residues. V lost 1 base and J lost 7, with 14 bases in between. In germline, CDR1 is SGHTA, CDR2 FQGNSA.

The gene calls are TRBV7-2 and TRBJ1-1; D gene uncertain. This CDR3 has 13 amino acids. Germline CDR1 and CDR2: SGHTA and FQGNSA. Between the trimmed V and J ends, which lost 5 bases and 11 bases, there was a span of 18 bases. Here the CDR3 DNA reads TGTGCCAGCAGCCCCACCTCTGGACTAGGGGCTTTCTTT. It codes for CASSPTSGLGAFF. Based on the CDR3 plus reference TRBV7-2 and TRBJ1-1, the full variable domain is GAGVSQSPSNKVTEKGKDVELRCDPISGHTALYWYRQSLGQGLEFLIYFQGNSAPDKSGLPSDRFSAERTGGSVSTLTIQRTQQEDSAVYLCASSPTSGLGAFFGQGTRLTVV.